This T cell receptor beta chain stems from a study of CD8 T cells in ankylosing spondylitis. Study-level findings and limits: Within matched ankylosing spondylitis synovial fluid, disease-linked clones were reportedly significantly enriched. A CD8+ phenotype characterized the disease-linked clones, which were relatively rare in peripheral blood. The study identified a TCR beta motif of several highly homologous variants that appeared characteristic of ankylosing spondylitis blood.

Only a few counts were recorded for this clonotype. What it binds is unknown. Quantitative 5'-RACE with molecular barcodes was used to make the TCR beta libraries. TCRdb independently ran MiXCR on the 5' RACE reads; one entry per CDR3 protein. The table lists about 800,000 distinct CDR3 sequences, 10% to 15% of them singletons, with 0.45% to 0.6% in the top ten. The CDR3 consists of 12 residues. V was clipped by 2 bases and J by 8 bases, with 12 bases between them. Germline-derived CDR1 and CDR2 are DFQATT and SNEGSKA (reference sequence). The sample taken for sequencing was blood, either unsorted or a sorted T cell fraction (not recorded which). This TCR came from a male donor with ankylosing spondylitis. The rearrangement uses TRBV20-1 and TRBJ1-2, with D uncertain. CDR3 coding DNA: TGCAGTGCTAGAAAGGGAGGTTGGGGCTACACCTTC. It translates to CSARKGGWGYTF.